The clone carrying this T cell receptor beta chain was picked up many times. This record belongs to a study of CD8 T cells in ankylosing spondylitis. In TCRdb, the 5' RACE reads were re-called with MiXCR into one record per CDR3 protein. Altogether 150,000 to 200,000 distinct CDR3 sequences are present, around a sixth being singletons, with the ten largest covering approximately 4%. The CDR3 loop spans 17 amino acids. The germline gives CDR1 MNHEY, CDR2 SMNVEV (reference sequence). The V end was cut by 5 bases, the J end by 3 bases, with 19 bases between. The rearrangement joins TRBV27 to TRBJ2-2, with D maybe TRBD2 (5 bases). The receptor's source is a male donor aged 10 to 30 with ankylosing spondylitis or in good health (not recorded which). Material: blood, either unsorted or a sorted T cell fraction (not recorded which). CDR3 sequence (DNA): TGTGCCAGCAGTACGGTGGGAGACGGATATCACACCGGGGAGCTGTTTTTT. Its translation: CASSTVGDGYHTGELFF.